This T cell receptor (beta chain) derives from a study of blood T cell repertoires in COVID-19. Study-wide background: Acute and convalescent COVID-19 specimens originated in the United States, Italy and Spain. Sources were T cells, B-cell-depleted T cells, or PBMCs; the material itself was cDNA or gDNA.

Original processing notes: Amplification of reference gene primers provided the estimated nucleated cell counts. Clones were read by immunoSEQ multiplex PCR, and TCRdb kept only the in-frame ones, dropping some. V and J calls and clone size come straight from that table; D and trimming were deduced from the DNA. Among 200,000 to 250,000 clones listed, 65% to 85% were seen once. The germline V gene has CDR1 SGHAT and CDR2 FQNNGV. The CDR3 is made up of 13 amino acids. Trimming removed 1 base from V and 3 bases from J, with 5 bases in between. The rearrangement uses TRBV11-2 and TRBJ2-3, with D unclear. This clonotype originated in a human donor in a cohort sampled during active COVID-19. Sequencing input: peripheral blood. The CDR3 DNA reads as TGTGCCAGCAGCTTAGGAGGTACAGATACGCAGTATTTT. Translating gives CASSLGGTDTQYF. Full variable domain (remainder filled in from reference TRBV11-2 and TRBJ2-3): EAGVAQSPRYKIIEKRQSVAFWCNPISGHATLYWYQQILGQGPKLLIQFQNNGVVDDSQLPKDRFSAERLKGVDSTLKIQPAKLEDSAVYLCASSLGGTDTQYFGPGTRLTVL.